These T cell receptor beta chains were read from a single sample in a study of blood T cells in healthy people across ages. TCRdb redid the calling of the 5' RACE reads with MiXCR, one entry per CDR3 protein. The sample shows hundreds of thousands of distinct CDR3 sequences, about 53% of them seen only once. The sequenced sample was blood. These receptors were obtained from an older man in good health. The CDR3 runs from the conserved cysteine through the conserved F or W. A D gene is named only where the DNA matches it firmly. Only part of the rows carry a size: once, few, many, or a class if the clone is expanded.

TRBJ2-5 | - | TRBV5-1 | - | CASSLHGKEETQYF | TGCGCCAGCAGCTTGCATGGGAAGGAAGAGACCCAGTACTTC
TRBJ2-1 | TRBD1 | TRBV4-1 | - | CASSQEVQGALNEQFF | TGCGCCAGCAGCCAAGAGGTTCAGGGGGCCCTTAATGAGCAGTTCTTC
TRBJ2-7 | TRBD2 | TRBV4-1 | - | CASSQPGTRGGQQYF | TGCGCCAGCAGCCAGCCCGGGACTAGAGGCGGCCAGCAGTACTTC
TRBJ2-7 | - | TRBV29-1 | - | CSGVAGVSYNEQYF | TGCAGCGGGGTGGCAGGGGTATCCTACAATGAGCAGTACTTC
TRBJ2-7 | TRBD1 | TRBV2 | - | CASNRGALLYEQYF | TGTGCCAGCAACAGGGGGGCTCTTCTCTACGAGCAGTACTTC
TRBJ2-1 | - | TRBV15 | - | CATSRENRRLDEQFF | TGTGCCACCAGCAGAGAGAACCGCCGCCTGGATGAGCAGTTCTTC
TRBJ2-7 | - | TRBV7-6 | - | CASSLGTRDSYEQYF | TGTGCCAGCAGCTTGGGCACGAGGGACTCCTACGAGCAGTACTTC
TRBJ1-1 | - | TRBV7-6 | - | CASSSEGRGWGTEAFF | TGTGCCAGCAGCAGCGAGGGGCGGGGTTGGGGCACTGAAGCTTTCTTT
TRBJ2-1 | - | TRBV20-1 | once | CSASYYNEQFF | TGCAGTGCTAGCTACTACAATGAGCAGTTCTTC
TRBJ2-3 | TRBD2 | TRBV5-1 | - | CASSLGTSGIGDTQYF | TGCGCCAGCAGCTTGGGGACTAGCGGGATTGGAGATACGCAGTATTTT
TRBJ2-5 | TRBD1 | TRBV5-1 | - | CASSAGDRETQYF | TGCGCCAGCAGCGCAGGGGACAGGGAGACCCAGTACTTC
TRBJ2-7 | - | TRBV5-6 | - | CASKAGISYEQYF | TGTGCCAGTAAAGCAGGGATTTCCTACGAGCAGTACTTC
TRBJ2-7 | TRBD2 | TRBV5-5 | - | CASSLAGAGGRSSQYF | TGTGCCAGCAGCTTGGCCGGAGCGGGAGGGCGGTCGTCCCAGTACTTC
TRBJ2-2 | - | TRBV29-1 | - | CSVGRAMNTGELFF | TGCAGCGTTGGAAGGGCCATGAACACCGGGGAGCTGTTTTTT
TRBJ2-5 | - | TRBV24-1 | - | CATSDPTRPETQYF | TGTGCCACCAGTGACCCCACGAGGCCAGAGACCCAGTACTTC
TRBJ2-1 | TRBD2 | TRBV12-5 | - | CASGLGPVRGLAGGFDNEQFF | TGTGCTAGTGGTTTGGGCCCCGTGAGGGGCCTAGCGGGAGGGTTTGACAATGAGCAGTTCTTC
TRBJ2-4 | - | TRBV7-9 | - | CASSQTAAGNIQYF | TGTGCCAGCAGCCAGACAGCGGCGGGAAACATTCAGTACTTC
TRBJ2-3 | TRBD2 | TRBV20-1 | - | CSATSTAGGRDTQYF | TGCAGTGCTACGTCTACGGCGGGAGGCCGGGATACGCAGTATTTT
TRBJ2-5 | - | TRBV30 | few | CAWNQGQETQYF | TGTGCCTGGAACCAGGGCCAAGAGACCCAGTACTTC
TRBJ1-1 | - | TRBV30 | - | CAWSGGDLWTEAFF | TGTGCCTGGAGTGGGGGGGACCTTTGGACTGAAGCTTTCTTT
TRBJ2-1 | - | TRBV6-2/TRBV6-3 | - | CASSSPTLTYAYNEQFF | TGTGCCAGCAGTTCCCCGACTCTTACCTATGCCTACAATGAGCAGTTCTTC
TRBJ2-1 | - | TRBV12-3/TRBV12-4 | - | CASTGTRNEQFF | TGTGCCAGTACCGGGACTCGGAATGAGCAGTTCTTC
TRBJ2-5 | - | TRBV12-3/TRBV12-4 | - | CASSLSGSVKTQYF | TGTGCCAGCAGCCTTAGTGGGTCCGTGAAGACCCAGTACTTC
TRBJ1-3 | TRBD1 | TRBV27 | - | CASSLIGQGIGNTIYF | TGTGCCAGCAGTTTAATCGGACAGGGGATTGGAAACACCATATATTTT
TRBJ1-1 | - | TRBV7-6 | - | CASSSRAGTEAFF | TGTGCCAGCAGCTCCAGGGCTGGCACTGAAGCTTTCTTT
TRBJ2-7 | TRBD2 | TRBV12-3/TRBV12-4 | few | CASSEPGLAVTYEQYF | TGTGCCAGCAGTGAACCGGGACTAGCGGTAACCTACGAGCAGTACTTC
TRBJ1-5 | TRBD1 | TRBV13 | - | CASSLRVPGTGHQPQHF | TGTGCCAGCAGCTTAAGGGTTCCGGGGACAGGGCATCAGCCCCAGCATTTT
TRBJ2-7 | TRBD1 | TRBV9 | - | CASSPRVGDREDEQYF | TGTGCCAGCAGCCCCCGAGTCGGGGACAGGGAGGACGAGCAGTACTTC
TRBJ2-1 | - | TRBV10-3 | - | CAISGEAGRSNEQFF | TGTGCCATCAGTGGTGAGGCGGGCCGGAGTAATGAGCAGTTCTTC
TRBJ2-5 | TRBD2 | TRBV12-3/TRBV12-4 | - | CASSLWGLAVQETQYF | TGTGCCAGCAGTTTATGGGGACTAGCGGTCCAAGAGACCCAGTACTTC
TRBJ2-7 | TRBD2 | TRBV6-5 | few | CASKSPGGKYHEQYF | TGTGCCAGCAAGTCACCGGGGGGGAAATACCACGAGCAGTACTTC
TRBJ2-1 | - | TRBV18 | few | CASSPPSGSNEQFF | TGTGCCAGCTCACCCCCCTCAGGTTCGAATGAGCAGTTCTTC
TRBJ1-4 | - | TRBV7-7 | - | CASSIGLSGTEKLFF | TGTGCTAGCAGCATCGGGCTCTCGGGGACTGAAAAACTGTTTTTT
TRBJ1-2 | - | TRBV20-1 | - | CSATDLGYGYTF | TGCAGTGCCACGGACCTCGGCTATGGCTACACCTTC
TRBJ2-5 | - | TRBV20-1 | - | CSARDRGGAGGLNEQYF | TGCAGTGCTAGGGACAGGGGGGGAGCGGGAGGCCTCAATGAGCAGTACTTC
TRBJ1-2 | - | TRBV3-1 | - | CASSPRGGPLGYGYTF | TGTGCCAGCAGCCCGAGGGGCGGACCCCTAGGCTATGGCTACACCTTC
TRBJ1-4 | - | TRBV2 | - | CATKRGANEKLFF | TGTGCCACCAAACGGGGGGCTAATGAAAAACTGTTTTTT
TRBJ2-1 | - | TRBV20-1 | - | CSAIFYNEQFF | TGCAGTGCTATATTCTACAATGAGCAGTTCTTC
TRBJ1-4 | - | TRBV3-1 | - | CASSPPEGFREKLFF | TGTGCCAGCAGCCCCCCGGAGGGTTTCAGAGAAAAACTGTTTTTT
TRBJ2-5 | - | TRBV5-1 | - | CASARGEGEQYF | TGCGCCAGCGCGAGGGGGGAAGGGGAGCAGTACTTC
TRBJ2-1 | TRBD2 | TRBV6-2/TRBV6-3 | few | CASSPIRGTSGNNEQFF | TGTGCCAGCAGCCCGATCAGGGGGACTAGCGGGAACAATGAGCAGTTCTTC
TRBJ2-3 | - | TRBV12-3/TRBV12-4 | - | CASSLAATRYAYF | TGTGCCAGCAGTTTAGCGGCAACCAGATACGCGTATTTT
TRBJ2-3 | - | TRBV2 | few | CASSAATYAYF | TGTGCCAGCAGTGCAGCAACATACGCGTATTTT
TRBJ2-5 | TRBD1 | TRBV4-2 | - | CASSRGGLQETQYF | TGTGCCAGCAGCCGAGGGGGCCTGCAGGAGACCCAGTACTTC
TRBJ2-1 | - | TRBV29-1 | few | CSVEQGGGSSYNEQFF | TGCAGCGTTGAACAGGGCGGCGGAAGCTCCTACAATGAGCAGTTCTTC
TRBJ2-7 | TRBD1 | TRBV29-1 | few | CSVEAGTGSPYEQYF | TGCAGCGTTGAAGCTGGGACAGGGTCACCCTACGAGCAGTACTTC
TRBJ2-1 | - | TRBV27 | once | CASSSPSRRGQVEQFF | TGTGCCAGCAGTTCCCCCTCCAGGAGGGGGCAGGTTGAGCAGTTCTTC
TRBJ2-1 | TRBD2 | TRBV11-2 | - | CASSSRLAGGDNEQFF | TGTGCCAGCAGCTCAAGACTAGCGGGAGGGGACAATGAGCAGTTCTTC
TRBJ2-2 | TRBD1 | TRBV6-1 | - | CASNPRTGATAELFF | TGTGCCAGCAACCCACGGACAGGGGCGACCGCGGAGCTGTTTTTT
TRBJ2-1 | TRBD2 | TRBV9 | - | CASSGPGLGHRSYNEQFF | TGTGCCAGCAGCGGACCGGGACTAGGCCACCGCTCCTACAATGAGCAGTTCTTC
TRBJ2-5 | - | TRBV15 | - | CATSSSGRETQYF | TGTGCCACCAGCAGTTCGGGACGAGAGACCCAGTACTTC
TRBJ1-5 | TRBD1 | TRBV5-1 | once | CASSTGTGGNQPQHF | TGCGCCAGCAGCACCGGGACAGGGGGCAATCAGCCCCAGCATTTT
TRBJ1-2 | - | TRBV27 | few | CASSLKPRPDGYTF | TGTGCCAGCAGTTTAAAGCCCCGCCCCGATGGCTACACCTTC
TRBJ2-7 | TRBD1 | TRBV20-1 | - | CSARDRTGAEQYF | TGCAGTGCTAGAGACCGGACAGGGGCCGAGCAGTACTTC
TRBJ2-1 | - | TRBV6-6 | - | CASSWTGASSYNEQFF | TGTGCCAGCAGTTGGACGGGGGCGAGCTCCTACAATGAGCAGTTCTTC
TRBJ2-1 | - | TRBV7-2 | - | CASSPQPGSAVTYNEQFF | TGTGCCAGCAGCCCTCAGCCGGGATCAGCGGTTACTTACAATGAGCAGTTCTTC
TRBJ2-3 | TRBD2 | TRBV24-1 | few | CATSAAGGGDTQYF | TGTGCCACCAGTGCAGCGGGAGGCGGCGATACGCAGTATTTT
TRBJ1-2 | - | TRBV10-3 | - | CAISESRAGYTF | TGTGCCATCAGTGAGTCGAGGGCTGGCTACACCTTC
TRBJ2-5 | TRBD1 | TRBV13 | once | CASSTTGEQTQYF | TGTGCCAGCAGCACAACAGGGGAACAGACCCAGTACTTC